Following are 20 T cell receptor beta chains from one sample sequenced in a study of blood T cell repertoires in COVID-19. Here immunoSEQ multiplex PCR was the method, and the copy in TCRdb shows in-frame clones only, minus some. The repertoire has more than 75,000 clones, around 92% of them found once; the top ten carry roughly 2.5%. The sample was peripheral blood. The source is a man in his forties or fifties with COVID-19, enrolled during active disease.

The chain has TRBV4-3 and TRBJ2-1; no clear D gene. Trimming took off 4 bases at V and 0 bases at J, with 7 bases between the two ends. The CDR3 length is 14 residues. The germline gives CDR1 LGHNA, CDR2 YSLEER. The CDR3 spells CASSPRSSYNEQFF. The CDR3 DNA reads as TGCGCCAGCAGCCCTCGGAGCTCCTACAATGAGCAGTTCTTC.

The chain joins TRBV30 to TRBJ1-3, with D tentatively TRBD1 (6 bases). The V gene's germline CDR1 is GTSNPN and CDR2 SVGIG (reference sequence). V lost 3 bases, J lost 5 bases, and 17 bases lay in between. CDR3 length equals 15 residues. The CDR3 DNA follows: TGTGCCTGGAGCAACAGGGCCAAGGGCAGAAACACCATATATTTT. Translation: CAWSNRAKGRNTIYF.

The chain links TRBV7-2 to TRBJ1-2; a possible D gene is TRBD1 (6 bases). Germline values: CDR1 SGHTA, CDR2 FQGNSA. This CDR3 is built from 15 residues. Trimming cost V 5 bases and J 4 bases, with 17 bases left between them. In nucleotides, the CDR3 is TGTGCCAGCAGCCCCGGCTACAGGGCCAGCTATGGCTACACCTTC. Translating gives CASSPGYRASYGYTF.

This rearrangement joins TRBV3-1 (or the pseudogene TRBV3-2) to TRBJ1-1, with D uncertain. Germline values: CDR1 LGHDT, CDR2 YNNKEL (reference sequence). Between the trimmed V and J ends, which lost 4 bases and 6 bases, there was a span of 18 bases. There are 15 residues in the CDR3. In DNA, the CDR3 is TGTGCCAGCAGCCCCCGTACTAGAGGGAGTCCTGAAGCTTTCTTT. Encoded protein: CASSPRTRGSPEAFF.

The rearrangement uses TRBV3-1 (or the pseudogene TRBV3-2) and TRBJ2-3; TRBD2 matches 9 bases. V lost 2 bases and J lost 2; bases outside the gene matches: 17. CDR3 length: 20 amino acids. Germline lookup yields CDR1 LGHDT and CDR2 YNNKEL (reference sequence). The CDR3 coding sequence is TGTGCCAGCAGCCAACACAAAGGAGGAAGTAGCGGGGGAGCCACAGATACGCAGTATTTT. Its protein product is CASSQHKGGSSGGATDTQYF.

The V call is TRBV2, the J call TRBJ1-2; TRBD1 aligns across 7 bases. CDR3 size: 15 residues. The trim removed 6 bases at V and 6 bases at J, leaving 13 bases unmatched. CDR1 is SNHLY and CDR2 is FYNNEI in the germline V gene. CDR3: CASRRSTGNSHGYTF. The CDR3 region has the DNA TGTGCCAGCAGGCGCTCGACAGGGAATTCGCATGGCTACACCTTC.

The V gene is TRBV23-1, the J gene TRBJ1-2; a weak D match, TRBD1 (6 bases). TRBV23-1 is assigned to the ORF class and has an uncertain function. The V end lost 4 bases, the J end lost 5 bases, and 20 bases lay between the germline ends. This CDR3 has 16 amino acids. CDR3 nucleotides: TGCGCCAGCAGTCCCCGAGGCCAGGGGATCTGGTATGGCTACACCTTC. Amino acid sequence: CASSPRGQGIWYGYTF.

The chain is built from TRBV7-9 and TRBJ1-3; D is unresolved. Germline lookup yields CDR1 SEHNR and CDR2 FQNEAQ (reference sequence). V lost 0 bases and J 0 bases, leaving 18 bases between the germline ends. The CDR3 is 19 residues long. In DNA form, the CDR3 reads TGTGCCAGCAGCTTAGCGTATACAACCACCAGATACTCTGGAAACACCATATATTTT. Its translation: CASSLAYTTTRYSGNTIYF.

The V and J genes are TRBV28 and TRBJ1-1; tentatively, D is TRBD1 (6 bases). Trimming took off 5 bases at V and 9 bases at J, with 13 bases between the two ends. Germline values: CDR1 MDHEN, CDR2 SYDVKM. The CDR3 is 12 amino acids. The CDR3 nucleotides read TGTGCCAGCAGTCCAAACAGGGCCCAAGCTTTCTTT. Translated: CASSPNRAQAFF.

The V call is TRBV6-4, the J call TRBJ1-2, with no clear D. This CDR3 comprises 15 residues. Looked up from germline, CDR1 is MRHNA and CDR2 is SNTAGT. The ends were cut back, 2 bases at V and 0 bases at J, with 10 bases in the middle. CDR3 in amino acids: CASSDTSTSNYGYTF. CDR3 sequence (DNA): TGTGCCAGCAGTGACACCAGTACCTCTAACTATGGCTACACCTTC.

The rearrangement joins TRBV3-1 (or the pseudogene TRBV3-2) to TRBJ2-1; the match to TRBD1 covers 8 bases. Germline lookup yields CDR1 LGHDT and CDR2 YNNKEL (reference sequence). The CDR3 loop spans 13 amino acids. The V and J ends lost 8 bases and 6 bases, in that order; junction bases with no gene match: 6. The DNA for the CDR3 is TGTGCCAGCCGGACAGGGACATTCAATGAGCAGTTCTTC. Translated: CASRTGTFNEQFF.

The chain employs TRBV19 and TRBJ1-3, with 7 bases matching TRBD1. Trimming at V came to 4 bases and at J to 2 bases, leaving 11 bases not matched to a gene. CDR1 LNHDA and CDR2 SQIVND come from the germline V gene (reference sequence). CDR3 length equals 17 residues. Here the CDR3 reads CASSNHRDSETGNTIYF. The CDR3 DNA reads TGTGCCAGTAGTAACCATCGGGACAGTGAAACTGGAAACACCATATATTTT.

The chain couples TRBV6-5 to TRBJ2-1; 13 bases line up with TRBD2. CDR1 and CDR2 from the germline V gene are MNHEY and SVGAGI. With V trimmed by 8 bases and J by 8 bases, 3 bases remained unmatched. The CDR3 totals 13 residues. The CDR3 coding sequence is TGTGCCAGCCACGGGACTAGCGGGGATGAGCAGTTCTTC. Translating it yields CASHGTSGDEQFF.

This chain uses TRBV6-2 or TRBV6-3 with TRBJ2-7, with TRBD2 identical over 12 bases. The V and J ends lost 2 bases and 0 bases, in that order; junction bases with no gene match: 14. The CDR3 extends over 20 amino acids. CDR1 is MNHEY and CDR2 is SVGEGT in the germline V gene. The CDR3 region is CASSYPPSGGALHLSYEQYF. DNA for the CDR3: TGTGCCAGCAGTTACCCTCCTAGCGGGGGGGCCCTACACCTCTCCTACGAGCAGTACTTC.

The V gene is TRBV14, the J gene TRBJ1-4; possibly TRBD1 for D (6 bases). The CDR3 has 15 residues. Germline V gene data show CDR1 as SGHDN and CDR2 as FVKESK. Trimming cost V 3 bases and J 7 bases, with 15 bases left between them. CDR3: CASSQLTGSGEKLFF. The CDR3 DNA reads TGTGCCAGCAGCCAGCTCACAGGGTCGGGTGAAAAACTGTTTTTT.

This chain uses TRBV6-2 or TRBV6-3 with TRBJ2-1, with 10 bases fitting TRBD2. The CDR3 sequence is 16 residues long. V shed 6 bases and J 8 bases; nucleotides not matched to a gene: 13. Germline V CDR1 and CDR2: MNHEY, SVGEGT. In nucleotides, the CDR3 is TGTGCCAGCAGCCAAATACCGGGACTAGCGTCTCATGAGCAGTTCTTC. It translates to CASSQIPGLASHEQFF.

The V and J genes are TRBV9 and TRBJ1-6; unclear D gene. The germline gives CDR1 SGDLS, CDR2 YYNGEE. This CDR3 is 13 amino acids long. Trimming left V 0 bases short and J 10 bases short, with 8 bases between. CDR3 in amino acids: CASSVGQASPLHF. DNA for the CDR3: TGTGCCAGCAGCGTAGGTCAGGCATCACCCCTCCACTTT. Variable domain in full (rest from reference TRBV9 and TRBJ1-6): DSGVTQTPKHLITATGQRVTLRCSPRSGDLSVYWYQQSLDQGLQFLIQYYNGEERAKGNILERFSAQQFPDLHSELNLSSLELGDSALYFCASSVGQASPLHFGNGTRLTVT.

The chain has TRBV6-6 and TRBJ1-6, with 7 bases matching TRBD1. After removal of 6 bases from V and 6 bases from J, the junction contained 11 bases not matched to a gene. Germline V lookup: CDR1 MNHNY, CDR2 SVGAGI (reference sequence). This CDR3 is built from 16 residues. CDR3 coding DNA: TGTGCCAGCAGCCCTACTAGGACAGGAGCTAATTCACCCCTCCACTTT. It specifies CASSPTRTGANSPLHF.

CDR3: CAWSAGQAIQPQHF. The CDR3 DNA reads as TGTGCCTGGAGTGCGGGACAGGCAATCCAGCCCCAGCATTTT. V gene TRBV30 combines with J gene TRBJ1-5; 8 positions agree with TRBD1. The germline gives CDR1 GTSNPN, CDR2 SVGIG (reference sequence). The CDR3 totals 14 residues. V shed 1 base and J 7 bases; nucleotides not matched to a gene: 6.

The gene calls are TRBV5-4 and TRBJ1-4; 8 nucleotides agree with TRBD1. Per the germline V gene, CDR1 is SGHNT and CDR2 is YYREEE (reference sequence). J lost 9 bases, V lost 3 bases, and 16 bases had no gene match. The CDR3 loop spans 17 amino acids. The CDR3 reads CASSSGQGLGRRQKLFF. The CDR3 coding sequence is TGTGCCAGCAGCTCAGGACAGGGACTGGGACGGCGTCAAAAACTGTTTTTT.